This T cell receptor (beta chain) derives from a study of CD8 T cells in ankylosing spondylitis. Broader study findings: Disease-linked clones proved CD8+ and comparatively uncommon in peripheral blood. In synovial fluid and blood from reactive arthritis, some motif variants were previously reported. Ankylosing spondylitis blood appeared to carry a characteristic TCR beta motif of several highly homologous variants.

The TCR beta libraries were generated through quantitative 5'-RACE incorporating molecular barcodes. Each CDR3 protein is one row after TCRdb ran MiXCR on the 5' RACE reads. Of some 180,000 distinct CDR3 sequences in the sample, approximately 18% were seen once. Germline CDR1 and CDR2: LGHNA and YNFKEQ. Trimming removed 0 bases from V and 5 bases from J, with 11 bases in between. The CDR3 is 15 amino acids. This clonotype was counted a few times. Antigen: not known. V gene TRBV4-2 combines with J gene TRBJ2-1; D not resolved. This sequence originates from a male donor aged 10-35 years with ankylosing spondylitis or in good health (not recorded which). The sample taken for sequencing was blood, either unsorted or a sorted T cell fraction (not recorded which). CDR3 nucleotide sequence: TGTGCCAGCAGCCAAGATCTCATGGCCGACAATGAGCAGTTCTTC. Translation: CASSQDLMADNEQFF.